One and the same sample provided the 26 T cell receptor beta chains below, sequenced in a study of identical twins. TCRdb analysed the 5' RACE reads with MiXCR anew, one entry per CDR3 protein. The table records about 890,000 distinct CDR3 sequences, 12% of them present only once. The same data also contributed to another study, on yellow fever vaccine responses in identical twins.

Sequenced input: PBMCs. The origin of the receptors is a woman between 18 and 29 years old in good health.

This clonotype has a count of ten or more. This chain connects TRBV12-3 or TRBV12-4 to TRBJ2-3, with D uncertain. The CDR3 is 13 amino acids. The germline V and J ends were trimmed by 1 base and 8 bases, with 10 bases remaining between them. The DNA for the CDR3 is TGTGCCAGCAGTTTAGGTGGTTTTGGTACGCAGTATTTT. As protein: CASSLGGFGTQYF.

This chain connects TRBV11-1 to TRBJ1-4; TRBD1 matches at 7 bases. V was clipped by 5 bases and J by 0 bases; unmatched bases: 6. CDR3 length: 16 amino acids. Looked up from germline, CDR1 is SGHAT and CDR2 is FQDESV (reference sequence). DNA for the CDR3: TGTGCCAGCAGCCGGGGACAGACCGCAACTAATGAAAAACTGTTTTTT. This translates into CASSRGQTATNEKLFF.

This chain links TRBV27 with TRBJ2-7, with D possibly TRBD1 on 6 matching bases. Trimming removed 2 bases from V and 1 base from J, with 12 bases in between. CDR3 size: 15 residues. Per germline, CDR1 MNHEY and CDR2 SMNVEV (reference sequence). The CDR3 region is CASSLIGQQSYEQYF. CDR3 DNA: TGTGCCAGCAGTTTAATCGGACAGCAGTCCTACGAGCAGTACTTC.

V gene TRBV28 combines with J gene TRBJ2-7, with 7 bases aligning to TRBD1. This CDR3 has 15 amino acids. CDR1 and CDR2 (germline): MDHEN, SYDVKM. V shed 6 bases, J shed 5 bases, and the junction held 13 bases outside the gene matches. The chain's CDR3 is CASSKQGLPNDEQYF. The DNA of the CDR3 is TGTGCCAGCAGCAAACAGGGGTTGCCGAACGACGAGCAGTACTTC.

The J gene is TRBJ1-2, the V gene TRBV6-5, with 10 positions matching TRBD1. Germline V gene sequence: CDR1 MNHEY, CDR2 SVGAGI. Germline trimming cut 2 bases from V and 5 bases from J; bases unmatched to any gene: 5. The CDR3 has 15 amino acids. The CDR3 reads CASSYRDRGFYGYTF. The CDR3 nucleotides are TGTGCCAGCAGTTACCGGGACAGGGGTTTTTATGGCTACACCTTC.

The CDR3 protein is CASSLARLGGEQYV. DNA of the CDR3: TGTGCCAGCAGCTTAGCGAGGCTAGGGGGCGAGCAGTACGTC. The J gene is TRBJ2-7, the V gene TRBV7-8; tentatively, D is TRBD1 (6 bases). The germline V gene has CDR1 SGHVS and CDR2 FQNEAQ. The CDR3 sequence is 14 residues long. V lost 0 bases and J 6 bases, leaving 12 bases between the germline ends.

This clonotype was seen a handful of times. The CDR3 nucleotides are TGTGCCAGCAGTTGGGGACTAGCGCCTTACAATGAGCAGTTCTTC. Protein sequence: CASSWGLAPYNEQFF. The chain recombines TRBV12-3 or TRBV12-4 with TRBJ2-1, with TRBD2 matching 10 bases. Trimming cost V 4 bases and J 4 bases; bases outside gene matches: 4. The CDR3 loop spans 15 amino acids.

The V call is TRBV25-1, the J call TRBJ2-5; D is possibly TRBD1 (5 bases). This CDR3 contains 14 residues. Trimming removed 2 bases at V and 1 base at J, with 8 bases between. Germline values: CDR1 MGHDK, CDR2 SYGVNS. For the CDR3, the DNA is TGTGCCAGCAGTGAAAGGGGCTTCCAAGAGACCCAGTACTTC. Encoded protein: CASSERGFQETQYF.

This clonotype was seen a few times. V and J are TRBV3-1 and TRBJ2-2, with D maybe TRBD1 (5 bases). V was pared by 1 base and J by 5 bases, with 11 bases between. In germline, CDR1 is LGHDT, CDR2 YNNKEL (reference sequence). The CDR3 is 15 residues long. The CDR3 nucleotides are TGTGCCAGCAGCCAAGTCAGGGTATCGACCGGGGAGCTGTTTTTT. Amino acids: CASSQVRVSTGELFF.

This clonotype has more than one count but fewer than ten. This sequence joins TRBV5-1 and TRBJ2-7; D perhaps matches TRBD1 (5 bases). There are 13 residues in the CDR3. The germline CDR1 and CDR2 sequences are SGHRS and YFSETQ. Trimming removed 6 bases at V and 2 bases at J, with 12 bases between. CDR3 residues: CASTTDSPYEQYV. Here the CDR3 DNA reads TGCGCCAGCACCACCGACAGTCCCTACGAGCAGTACGTC.

Ten or more counts support this clonotype. The V gene is TRBV12-3 or TRBV12-4, the J gene TRBJ2-1, with 7 positions matching TRBD1. The CDR3 has 15 residues. V was pared by 5 bases and J by 1 base, with 5 bases of the junction left unmatched. CDR3 in DNA: TGTGCCAGCAGTATAACAGGGGTTTCCTACAATGAGCAGTTCTTC. Its translation: CASSITGVSYNEQFF.

This clonotype was seen repeatedly, ten times or more. This chain links TRBV12-3 or TRBV12-4 with TRBJ1-5, with 10 bases identical to TRBD1. The ends lost 3 bases at V and 3 bases at J; junction bases unmatched: 2. The CDR3 consists of 15 residues. CDR3 protein: CASSFGTGDNQPQHF. The CDR3 DNA is TGTGCCAGCAGTTTCGGGACAGGGGACAATCAGCCCCAGCATTTT.

In nucleotides, the CDR3 is TGTGCCAGCAGTGAAGGTGGGGTAGTAGTTTATGGCTACACCTTC. Amino acid sequence: CASSEGGVVVYGYTF. V is TRBV6-1 and J is TRBJ1-2; D gene unclear. The V end lost 1 base, the J end lost 5 bases, and 14 bases lay between the germline ends. The germline V gene encodes CDR1 MNHNS and CDR2 SASEGT. The CDR3 contains 15 residues.

This clonotype showed up just a few times. This chain joins TRBV20-1 and TRBJ2-1, with D maybe TRBD2 (7 bases). Between the trimmed V and J ends, which lost 0 bases and 6 bases, there was a span of 18 bases. CDR1 is DFQATT and CDR2 is SNEGSKA in the germline V gene (reference sequence). CDR3 size: 16 residues. The CDR3 here is CSARDWRGLLGNEQFF. The CDR3 DNA reads as TGCAGTGCTAGAGATTGGCGGGGGCTCCTGGGCAATGAGCAGTTCTTC.

This clonotype was observed a few times. The rearrangement joins TRBV15 to TRBJ1-4; D might be TRBD1 (6 bases). Germline V gene lookup returns CDR1 LNHNV and CDR2 YYDKDF (reference sequence). V lost 8 bases, J lost 15 bases, and 19 bases lay in between. The CDR3 is 12 amino acids. The CDR3 DNA is TGTGCCACCGCGGGGGCGGGAGAGAGGGTGTTTTTT. Translating it yields CATAGAGERVFF.

This clonotype was seen a handful of times. V usage is TRBV20-1 and J usage is TRBJ2-3; the D call may be TRBD1 or TRBD2 (7 bases each). Germline V gives CDR1 DFQATT, CDR2 SNEGSKA (reference sequence). The CDR3 extends over 15 amino acids. Trimming removed 0 bases from V and 2 bases from J, with 12 bases in between. CDR3 in amino acids: CSARDSGGVTDTQYF. CDR3 in DNA: TGCAGTGCTAGAGATTCAGGGGGGGTCACAGATACGCAGTATTTT.

This clonotype has a count of ten or more. V and J are TRBV6-2 or TRBV6-3 and TRBJ2-1, with D tentatively TRBD1 or TRBD2 (6 bases each). In germline, CDR1 is MNHEY, CDR2 SVGEGT. V was clipped by 5 bases and J by 3 bases, with 14 bases between them. This CDR3 region has 15 residues. In DNA, the CDR3 is TGTGCCAGCAGTACCGGGGGCCTCTACTACAATGAGCAGTTCTTC. This encodes CASSTGGLYYNEQFF.

This clonotype was observed at least ten times. The chain combines TRBV18 with TRBJ2-7, with D unclear. Germline-derived CDR1 and CDR2 are KGHSH and LQKENI. The CDR3 runs 13 residues. The V gene lost 4 bases and the J gene lost 4 bases, with 11 bases spanning the gap. The CDR3 loop reads CASSLPARYEQYF. As DNA, the CDR3 is TGTGCCAGCTCACTGCCGGCTCGGTACGAGCAGTACTTC.

This clonotype was seen a handful of times. CDR3 coding DNA: TGTGCCAGCAGCTTGATGTACACCGTGAACACTGAAGCTTTCTTT. Protein product: CASSLMYTVNTEAFF. This chain connects TRBV5-5 to TRBJ1-1; unclear D gene. The germline V gene encodes CDR1 SGHKS and CDR2 YYEKEE (reference sequence). The CDR3 spans 15 residues. V shed 1 base and J shed 0 bases, with 10 bases lying between them.

The chain uses TRBV10-3 and TRBJ2-5, with TRBD2 matching 8 bases. Germline V lookup: CDR1 ENHRY, CDR2 SYGVKD. Unmatched junction bases numbered 5, after V lost 7 bases and J lost 4 bases. This CDR3 has 13 amino acids. The CDR3 DNA is TGTGCCATCAACGATCTAGCGGGAGAGACCCAGTACTTC. Protein product: CAINDLAGETQYF.

This clonotype has just a few counts. The chain employs TRBV12-3 or TRBV12-4 and TRBJ1-1, with no clear D. V lost 3 bases and J lost 4, with 12 bases in between. This CDR3 region has 14 residues. CDR3 residues: CASSFSESITEAFF. CDR3 coding DNA: TGTGCCAGCAGTTTTTCGGAGAGTATCACTGAAGCTTTCTTT.

The V gene is TRBV28, the J gene TRBJ2-1, with a weak D call TRBD1 (6 bases). CDR3 length: 16 residues. Trimming removed 5 bases at V and 7 bases at J, with 21 bases between. CDR1 MDHEN and CDR2 SYDVKM come from the germline V gene. The DNA for the CDR3 is TGTGCCAGCAGTGCACAGGGAAGGCATACTCAAAATGAGCAGTTCTTC. Translation gives CASSAQGRHTQNEQFF.

The rearrangement uses TRBV29-1 and TRBJ2-1; no reliable D call. The germline gives CDR1 SQVTM, CDR2 ANQGSEA. The CDR3 has 12 residues. The V and J ends lost 4 bases and 7 bases respectively, with 11 bases between them. The CDR3 DNA sequence: TGCAGCGTTGTCGGGCTGTGGAATGAGCAGTTCTTC. It encodes CSVVGLWNEQFF.

This clonotype was detected only a few times. This chain connects TRBV4-1 to TRBJ1-1; no firm D call. Germline V CDR1 and CDR2: MGHRA, YSYEKL. V was trimmed by 0 bases and J by 4 bases, leaving 12 bases between them. The CDR3 runs 15 residues. CDR3 sequence (DNA): TGCGCCAGCAGCCAAGATCTGGCACGAAGCACTGAAGCTTTCTTT. This sequence encodes CASSQDLARSTEAFF.

This clonotype was counted ten times or more. The chain links TRBV5-1 to TRBJ1-1; D is undetermined. Germline V gives CDR1 SGHRS, CDR2 YFSETQ. V lost 2 bases, J lost 2 bases, and 13 bases lay in between. This CDR3 comprises 15 residues. The CDR3 DNA sequence: TGCGCCAGCAGCTTATTCGGGCAGATAAACACTGAAGCTTTCTTT. It specifies CASSLFGQINTEAFF.

This clonotype came up a few times. This chain uses TRBV7-8 with TRBJ2-5, with 9 bases that match TRBD2. Germline V CDR1 and CDR2: SGHVS, FQNEAQ. The CDR3 length is 16 residues. V gave up 5 bases and J gave up 5 bases; unmatched junction bases: 12. The CDR3 sequence: CASSTLAGGPGETQYF. The CDR3 DNA reads TGTGCCAGCAGCACTCTGGCGGGAGGGCCCGGGGAGACCCAGTACTTC.